Following are 28 T cell receptor beta chains from one sample sequenced in a study of T cell repertoires in cytomegalovirus infection. TCRdb re-analysed the reads in MiXCR, keeping a single row per CDR3 protein. The sample lists some 940,000 distinct CDR3 sequences; roughly 30% were seen once. These TCRs' antigens remain unknown. The sample was cultured CD8+ T cells from PBMCs, taken from culture after CMV antigen stimulation. The receptors were sampled from a human donor in good health (CMV status not recorded). Some clones in this sample may be carry-over from other donors' samples.

This sequence joins TRBV9 and TRBJ2-1; TRBD1 might be the D (6 bases). The CDR3 runs 15 residues. Between the trimmed V and J ends, which lost 2 bases and 2 bases, there was a span of 11 bases. Germline assignment: CDR1 SGDLS and CDR2 YYNGEE. The CDR3 nucleotides are TGTGCCAGCAGCGTGGCTGACAGGCCCTACAATGAGCAGTTCTTC. Protein: CASSVADRPYNEQFF.

This clonotype was found many times. The chain recombines TRBV7-2 with TRBJ1-6; D perhaps matches TRBD1 (6 bases). Trimming removed 10 bases at V and 0 bases at J, with 16 bases between. The CDR3 contains 16 residues. CDR1 and CDR2 (germline): SGHTA, FQGNSA. The CDR3 reads CATRPGGSSYNSPLHF. The CDR3 region has the DNA TGTGCCACCAGACCGGGGGGCAGCTCCTATAATTCACCCCTCCACTTT. The variable domain in full, completed from reference TRBV7-2 and TRBJ1-6, reads GAGVSQSPSNKVTEKGKDVELRCDPISGHTALYWYRQSLGQGLEFLIYFQGNSAPDKSGLPSDRFSAERTGGSVSTLTIQRTQQEDSAVYLCATRPGGSSYNSPLHFGNGTRLTVT.

The V gene is TRBV9, the J gene TRBJ2-2; no clear D gene. CDR1 is SGDLS and CDR2 is YYNGEE in the germline V gene. V was clipped by 4 bases and J by 12 bases, with 16 bases between them. The CDR3 has 13 residues. CDR3 bases: TGTGCCAGCAGCTCCAGGCCTCCTGGGCAGCTGTTTTTT. The encoded protein is CASSSRPPGQLFF.

This sequence joins TRBV11-2 and TRBJ2-3; possible D gene TRBD1, 6 bases. Trimming cost V 2 bases and J 2 bases, with 11 bases left between them. The CDR3 totals 15 residues. The V gene's germline CDR1 is SGHAT and CDR2 FQNNGV. CDR3 residues: CASSLSGAYTDTQYF. CDR3 coding DNA: TGTGCCAGCAGCTTATCAGGGGCGTACACAGATACGCAGTATTTT. The full variable domain, rest sourced from reference TRBV11-2 and TRBJ2-3, is EAGVAQSPRYKIIEKRQSVAFWCNPISGHATLYWYQQILGQGPKLLIQFQNNGVVDDSQLPKDRFSAERLKGVDSTLKIQPAKLEDSAVYLCASSLSGAYTDTQYFGPGTRLTVL.

V is TRBV29-1 and J is TRBJ2-1; 10 nucleotides line up with TRBD2. After removal of 7 bases from V and 3 bases from J, the junction contained 9 bases not matched to a gene. This CDR3 has 15 residues. Germline CDR1 reads SQVTM; CDR2 reads ANQGSEA. CDR3 coding DNA: TGCAGCGCCGAAAAGACTAGCGGGTACTACAATGAGCAGTTCTTC. Amino acid sequence: CSAEKTSGYYNEQFF.

V is TRBV12-3 or TRBV12-4 and J is TRBJ2-5; D remains unclear. The CDR3 has 13 amino acids. Trimming removed 6 bases at V and 4 bases at J, with 12 bases between. The CDR3 DNA follows: TGTGCCAGCAGCCCGGACCCTGTAGAGACCCAGTACTTC. Protein: CASSPDPVETQYF.

J is TRBJ2-1 and V is TRBV27; 7 bases line up with TRBD2. Germline lookup yields CDR1 MNHEY and CDR2 SMNVEV (reference sequence). The CDR3 contains 14 residues. J gave up 7 bases and V 7 bases, and 10 bases lay outside the gene matches. The CDR3 DNA reads TGTGCCAGCAATCAAAGGGGCGGGGGAAATGAGCAGTTCTTC. It encodes CASNQRGGGNEQFF.

This clonotype came up a few times. The rearrangement links TRBV6-1 to TRBJ2-3; the D gene could be TRBD1 or TRBD2 (6 bases each). The germline gives CDR1 MNHNS, CDR2 SASEGT. Trimming stripped 2 bases from V and 2 bases from J, with 17 bases between. The CDR3 is made up of 17 amino acids. This chain's CDR3 is CASSENPGAYNTDTQYF. The CDR3 nucleotides read TGTGCCAGCAGTGAAAATCCGGGGGCATATAACACAGATACGCAGTATTTT.

The rearrangement joins TRBV7-8 to TRBJ1-6; D perhaps matches TRBD1 (5 bases). Between the trimmed V and J ends, which lost 1 base and 8 bases, there was a span of 9 bases. CDR1 SGHVS and CDR2 FQNEAQ come from the germline V gene. The CDR3 consists of 14 residues. Here the CDR3 reads CASSLVRGDSPLHF. The CDR3 coding sequence is TGTGCCAGCAGCTTAGTCCGGGGGGATTCACCCCTCCACTTT.

CDR3 in DNA: TGCGCCAGCAGCAGCAGCGGGCGGGTCGGCACCGGGGAGCTGTTTTTT. Its translation: CASSSSGRVGTGELFF. The chain couples TRBV10-2 to TRBJ2-2; D might be TRBD2 (6 bases). Germline lookup yields CDR1 WSHSY and CDR2 SAAADI. V was cut by 6 bases and J by 4 bases, with 18 bases left in between. The CDR3 runs to 16 residues.

This clonotype was seen just once. Compared with germline, one end of the junction differs, possibly owing to a read error. The rearrangement uses TRBV11-3 and TRBJ2-5, with D possibly matching TRBD1 (6 bases). The CDR3 is 16 amino acids. The germline CDR1 and CDR2 sequences are SGHNT and YENEEA. CDR3 nucleotide sequence: TGTGTCAGCAGCTATACAGGGTCCCCCGACCAAGAGACCCAGTACTTC. This translates into CVSSYTGSPDQETQYF.

The chain is built from TRBV28 and TRBJ2-1; D is perhaps TRBD2 (5 bases). Per the germline V gene, CDR1 is MDHEN and CDR2 is SYDVKM. Trimming removed 7 bases at V and 4 bases at J, with 17 bases between. CDR3 length equals 15 residues. The CDR3 reads CASNPSGPLYNEQFF. CDR3 nucleotides: TGTGCCAGCAACCCGAGCGGACCCTTATACAATGAGCAGTTCTTC.

This clonotype was recorded many times. V is TRBV7-8 and J is TRBJ2-2; 7 positions match TRBD1. Looked up from germline, CDR1 is SGHVS and CDR2 is FQNEAQ. V was clipped by 5 bases and J by 1 base; unmatched bases: 4. This CDR3 is 15 amino acids long. CDR3 bases: TGTGCCAGCAGCAACCGGGACAGGAACACCGGGGAGCTGTTTTTT. It yields the protein CASSNRDRNTGELFF.

In this sample, this clonotype turned up a few times. The chain uses TRBV2 and TRBJ2-3; 12 nucleotides agree with TRBD2. Germline CDR1 reads SNHLY; CDR2 reads FYNNEI. V shed 8 bases, J shed 8 bases, and the junction held 11 bases outside the gene matches. This CDR3 comprises 15 residues. DNA for the CDR3: TGTGCCAGCGCGGGGCTAGCGGGGGGGCCGGGTACGCAGTATTTT. Translated, it gives CASAGLAGGPGTQYF.

The V gene is TRBV6-5, the J gene TRBJ2-1; the match to TRBD2 covers 9 bases. The CDR3 consists of 17 residues. The V gene end was trimmed by 6 bases and the J gene end by 5 bases; junction bases not matched to a gene: 14. Germline V gene lookup returns CDR1 MNHEY and CDR2 SVGAGI. The CDR3 sequence is CASSSSWGGGENNEQFF. CDR3 coding DNA: TGTGCCAGCAGCTCGTCCTGGGGCGGGGGGGAGAACAATGAGCAGTTCTTC.

This clonotype has more than one count but fewer than ten. Here the CDR3 reads CASSLGGGMFYGYTF. DNA of the CDR3: TGTGCCAGCAGTTTAGGGGGAGGGATGTTCTATGGCTACACCTTC. The chain joins TRBV12-3 or TRBV12-4 to TRBJ1-2; D gene unclear. The CDR3 length is 15 residues. Trimming cost V 1 base and J 4 bases, with 13 bases left between them.

The rearrangement links TRBV12-3 or TRBV12-4 to TRBJ1-1; D is unresolved. The V end lost 6 bases, the J end lost 1 base, and 9 bases lay between the germline ends. The CDR3 loop spans 13 amino acids. The CDR3 nucleotides are TGTGCCAGCAGCGGCGGGCAGAACACTGAAGCTTTCTTT. Its translation is CASSGGQNTEAFF.

This clonotype was observed a few times. V and J are TRBV7-9 and TRBJ1-1; TRBD1 agrees at 9 bases. CDR1 SEHNR and CDR2 FQNEAQ come from the germline V gene (reference sequence). The ends lost 2 bases at V and 1 base at J; junction bases unmatched: 5. CDR3 length: 16 residues. As DNA, the CDR3 is TGTGCCAGCAGCTTACTCGGGACAGGGACGAACACTGAAGCTTTCTTT. This gives the protein CASSLLGTGTNTEAFF.

This clonotype was observed a handful of times. The V call is TRBV6-1, the J call TRBJ1-1; 9 nucleotides line up with TRBD1. There are 15 residues in the CDR3. J was trimmed by 1 base and V by 3 bases; bases with no gene match: 3. Germline loops: CDR1 MNHNS, CDR2 SASEGT. The CDR3 DNA sequence: TGTGCCAGCAGTGAGATGGACAGGGGGAACACTGAAGCTTTCTTT. Its protein is CASSEMDRGNTEAFF.

The V and J genes are TRBV7-6 and TRBJ2-5, with TRBD1 identical over 10 bases. Germline V CDR1 and CDR2: SGHVS, FNYEAQ. The CDR3 spans 16 residues. J was trimmed by 5 bases and V by 4 bases; bases with no gene match: 10. CDR3 residues: CASSSPADRGRETQYF. Here the CDR3 DNA reads TGTGCCAGCAGCTCACCTGCGGACAGGGGGAGGGAGACCCAGTACTTC. The full variable domain, its missing parts supplied by reference TRBV7-6 and TRBJ2-5, is GAGVSQSPRYKVTKRGQDVALRCDPISGHVSLYWYRQALGQGPEFLTYFNYEAQQDKSGLPNDRFSAERPEGSISTLTIQRTEQRDSAMYRCASSSPADRGRETQYFGPGTRLLVL.

This clonotype was seen a few times. The genes are TRBV27 and TRBJ2-5, with a tentative D call TRBD1 (6 bases). The germline CDR1 and CDR2 sequences are MNHEY and SMNVEV (reference sequence). V lost 7 bases and J 2 bases, leaving 26 bases between the germline ends. This CDR3 comprises 18 residues. The CDR3 nucleotides read TGTGCCAGCAATAGACAGCCCCGGGACACTTTATTTCAAGAGACCCAGTACTTC. It translates to CASNRQPRDTLFQETQYF.

This clonotype was detected a few times. The rearrangement joins TRBV12-3 or TRBV12-4 to TRBJ2-5, with 10 bases that match TRBD2. The CDR3 totals 16 residues. V gave up 1 base and J gave up 2 bases; unmatched junction bases: 4. The CDR3 DNA is TGTGCCAGCAGTTTAGGGCTAGCGGGGGAGCAAGAGACCCAGTACTTC. This translates into CASSLGLAGEQETQYF.

CDR3 amino acids: CASRAGTVPRGEKLFF. The DNA for the CDR3 is TGTGCCAGCAGGGCCGGGACGGTACCCCGCGGGGAAAAACTGTTTTTT. The chain links TRBV4-2 to TRBJ1-4; the D gene is possibly TRBD1 (5 bases). The CDR3 sequence is 16 residues long. The germline V gene has CDR1 LGHNA and CDR2 YNFKEQ. V gave up 6 bases and J gave up 8 bases, with 22 bases separating them.

This clonotype has a handful of counts. The genes are TRBV27 and TRBJ1-5, with 10 bases matching TRBD1. J was trimmed by 4 bases and V by 6 bases; bases with no gene match: 9. CDR1 and CDR2 (germline): MNHEY, SMNVEV (reference sequence). This CDR3 has 16 residues. Here the CDR3 reads CASRARTGGTNQPQHF. CDR3 in DNA: TGTGCCAGCAGGGCCAGGACAGGGGGTACGAATCAGCCCCAGCATTTT.

With regard to this clonotype: At one end the junction does not follow the germline gene, possibly because of a read error. The DNA for the CDR3 is TGTGCCAGCAGATTAGGGACATACCCTGAAGCTTTCTTT. Translation gives CASRLGTYPEAFF. The V call is TRBV12-3 or TRBV12-4, the J call TRBJ1-1, with D possibly matching TRBD1 (6 bases). There are 13 residues in the CDR3.

This rearrangement joins TRBV5-6 to TRBJ2-6, with unresolved D. Looked up from germline, CDR1 is SGHDT and CDR2 is YYEEEE. The CDR3 has 20 amino acids. Trimming cost V 0 bases and J 0 bases, with 19 bases left between them. DNA of the CDR3: TGTGCCAGCAGCTTGGTGGGCAGCCACTACCCTTACTCTGGGGCCAACGTCCTGACTTTC. This codes for CASSLVGSHYPYSGANVLTF.

A few counts support this clonotype. The chain is built from TRBV2 and TRBJ2-5, with no clear D. This CDR3 region has 11 residues. CDR1 is SNHLY, CDR2 FYNNEI, per germline. With 2 bases removed from V and 4 bases from J, the gap between germline ends came to 2 bases. CDR3 sequence reads: CASSESETQYF. The DNA of the CDR3 is TGTGCCAGCAGTGAATCAGAGACCCAGTACTTC.

This chain connects TRBV7-3 to TRBJ1-6, with D perhaps matching TRBD1 (6 bases). This CDR3 is 15 amino acids long. The ends were cut back, 6 bases at V and 6 bases at J, with 15 bases in the middle. CDR1 and CDR2 from the germline V gene are SGHTA and FQGTGA. As DNA, the CDR3 is TGTGCCAGCAGAGCCACAGGGAATCGTAATTCACCCCTCCACTTT. It yields the protein CASRATGNRNSPLHF. Filled out from reference TRBV7-3 and TRBJ1-6, the complete variable domain reads GAGVSQTPSNKVTEKGKYVELRCDPISGHTALYWYRQSLGQGPEFLIYFQGTGAADDSGLPNDRFFAVRPEGSVSTLKIQRTERGDSAVYLCASRATGNRNSPLHFGNGTRLTVT.